The entry below gives a single T cell receptor (beta chain) sequence along with its context. Its recognized antigen is unknown. Base qualities are not recorded, but no much larger clone differs from it by a single base. Amplification of TCR beta CDR3 regions was carried out from RNA transcripts. The first round of RT-PCR for the TCR CDR3 was performed with the HTBI primer set and the Qiagen OneStep RT-PCR kit. Libraries were constructed in a second round of multiplex PCR, after which size selection and purification were performed. The libraries were sequenced on an Illumina HiSeq2000 using paired-end 100 bp reads. In the original analysis: SOAPnuke was used to process the raw data, with reads discarded if the reads contained adapters or uncalled bases, had a mean Phred below 15, or lacked an exact constant-primer or identifier match. High-quality paired reads were merged using COPE v1.2.5, and each unique nucleotide sequence was defined as a clonotype. MiTCR v1.1 was used to align the clonotypes against IMGT TRBV, TRBD and TRBJ reference segments. The analysis was restricted to V-J combinations with a frequency above 0.0001, which together covered approximately 99% of the repertoires. The TCS score was defined as the ratio of F50 (clonal expansion) to E x V (chaos), calculated using BLOSUM62-based TCRdist between CDR3 peptides within each V-J. Welch's t-statistics and random forest reduced 500 to 550 V-J features to around 14, which were used in a naive Bayes classifier (R e1071). TCRdb ran its own pipeline on the public reads, namely fastp trimming at Q25 and MiXCR clone calling, and kept in-frame beta chains. One record per CDR3 amino acid sequence lists the most common genes and DNA. It is TCRdb's table, rather than the study itself, that gives the V and J calls and clone size. Counted in this sample were approximately 640,000 distinct CDR3 sequences; 15% to 20% of them appeared once. The ten largest make up 3.8% of the sample.

A patient counted as having stable Graves' hyperthyroidism if no progression to ophthalmopathy occurred over 18 months of follow-up. Hyperthyroidism patients were newly diagnosed, with disease duration under 2 months, and aged 18 to 65 years. Any patient with an uncontrolled infection, another autoimmune disease, pregnancy or lactation was excluded. Diagnoses were based on clinical symptoms, serum thyroxine and TRAb, thyroid ultrasound and orbital computed tomography. Ficoll-Paque density gradient centrifugation was used to isolate PBMCs from around 10 ml of fresh peripheral blood. Total RNA was extracted using Trizol reagent, and RNA quality was assessed on an Agilent 2100 Bioanalyzer. These data are taken from a study of T cells in Graves' hyperthyroidism and ophthalmopathy (dated by TCRdb to about 2019). Looking at the study overall: Peripheral blood samples were taken at the time of initial diagnosis, prior to any treatment. TCR V-J signatures able to tell the groups apart were searched for in a discovery cohort of some 100 patients, of whom more than 40 had Graves' ophthalmopathy and around 56 had stable Graves' hyperthyroidism. An independent validation cohort of under 20 hyperthyroidism patients and about 16 patients who later progressed to ophthalmopathy tested prospective prediction of ophthalmopathy. For training and testing, the 100 or so patients in the discovery cohort were randomly divided in a 7:3 ratio. In addition, the study compared T-cell repertoires in thyroid tissue and in blood from 6 or 7 Graves' hyperthyroidism patients. Once sampling was done, hyperthyroidism patients were given methimazole at a starting dose of 30 mg daily, whereas ophthalmopathy patients were given high-dose intravenous methylprednisolone. According to the paper, TCR Vbeta CDR3 sequencing was carried out on 135 peripheral blood samples, which came from around 43 ophthalmopathy, 75 to 80 hyperthyroidism and roughly 17 progressor patients. The study at large found these results: Sample size was not statistically predetermined, and blinding of investigators to group allocation was not performed. Most expanded thyroid clonotypes (frequency above 0.001) were also detected in blood, a finding suggesting that blood repertoires may reflect thyroid immune responses. In validation, progression to ophthalmopathy was predicted by the model with around 71% sensitivity and nearly 75% specificity, a median of 6.5 months before onset. Ophthalmopathy was separated from stable hyperthyroidism by a 13 V-J signature model, with approximately 86% sensitivity and approximately 81% specificity obtained in cross-validation and 80%/75% obtained in testing.

V ends up 2 bases short and J 8 bases short, with an unmatched junction base count of 13. The germline V gene encodes CDR1 SGHKS and CDR2 YYEKEE (reference sequence). From cysteine to phenylalanine, the CDR3 is 18 amino acids long. The read is trimmed to its CDR3 DNA, 54 bases read in frame from base 1. Sequenced sample: blood. The V gene is TRBV5-5 and the J gene is TRBJ2-1; 13 junctional bases match TRBD2. The origin of this receptor is a woman aged 25 to 45 with Graves' hyperthyroidism. The nucleotides read TGTGCCAGCAGCTTACCCCCCCCGGGACTAGCGGGAATGCATGAGCAGTTCTTC. It specifies CASSLPPPGLAGMHEQFF.